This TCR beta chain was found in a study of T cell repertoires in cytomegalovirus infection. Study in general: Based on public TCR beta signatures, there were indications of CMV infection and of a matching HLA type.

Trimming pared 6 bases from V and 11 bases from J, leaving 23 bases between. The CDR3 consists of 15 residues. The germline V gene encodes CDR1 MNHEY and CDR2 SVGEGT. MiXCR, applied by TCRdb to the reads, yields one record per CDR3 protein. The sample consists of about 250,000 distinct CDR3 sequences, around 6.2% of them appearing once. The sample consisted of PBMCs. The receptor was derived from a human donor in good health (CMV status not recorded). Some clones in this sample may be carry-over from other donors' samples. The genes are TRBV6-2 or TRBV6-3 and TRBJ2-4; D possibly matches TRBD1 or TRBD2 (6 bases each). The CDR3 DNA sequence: TGTGCCAGCAGACTCGCGGGGACAACTGGAGAGGTTCAGTACTTC. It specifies CASRLAGTTGEVQYF.